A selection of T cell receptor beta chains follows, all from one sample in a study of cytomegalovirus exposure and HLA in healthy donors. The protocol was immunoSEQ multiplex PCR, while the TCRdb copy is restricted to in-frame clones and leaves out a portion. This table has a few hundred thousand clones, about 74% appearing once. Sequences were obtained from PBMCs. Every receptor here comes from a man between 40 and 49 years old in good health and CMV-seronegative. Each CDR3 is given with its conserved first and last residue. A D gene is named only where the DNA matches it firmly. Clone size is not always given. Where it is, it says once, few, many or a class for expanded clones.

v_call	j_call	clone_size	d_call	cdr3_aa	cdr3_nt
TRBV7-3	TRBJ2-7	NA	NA	CASSHPLGRGRQGYEQYF	TGTGCCAGCAGCCACCCGCTCGGCAGGGGCCGTCAAGGCTACGAGCAGTACTTC
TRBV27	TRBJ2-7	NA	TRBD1	CASSLNRQGSEQYF	TGTGCCAGCAGTTTAAATCGACAGGGATCCGAGCAGTACTTC
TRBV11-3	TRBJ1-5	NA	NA	CASSLGAGGGSQPQHF	TGTGCCAGCAGCTTAGGTGCGGGGGGCGGCAGTCAGCCCCAGCATTTT
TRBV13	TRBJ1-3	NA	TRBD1	CASSRGGDRQSTIYF	TGTGCCAGCAGCCGAGGGGGGGACAGGCAAAGCACCATATATTTT
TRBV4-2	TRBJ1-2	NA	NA	CASSQVERRGGYTF	TGTGCCAGCAGCCAAGTAGAGCGGAGAGGTGGCTACACCTTC
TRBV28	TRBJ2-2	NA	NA	CASSLAGSTGELFF	TGTGCCAGCAGTTTAGCAGGGTCCACCGGGGAGCTGTTTTTT
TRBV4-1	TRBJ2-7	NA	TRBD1	CASSQRYGTGNEQYF	TGCGCCAGCAGCCAGCGTTACGGGACAGGGAACGAGCAGTACTTC
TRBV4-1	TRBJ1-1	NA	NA	CASSQVRVTNTEAFF	TGCGCCAGCAGCCAAGTCCGGGTCACCAACACTGAAGCTTTCTTT
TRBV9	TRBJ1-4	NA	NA	CASSVDPSPNEKLFF	TGTGCCAGCAGCGTAGACCCAAGCCCCAATGAAAAACTGTTTTTT
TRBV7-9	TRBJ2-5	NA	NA	CASRPGHGKETQYF	TGTGCCAGCAGACCGGGACACGGAAAAGAGACCCAGTACTTC
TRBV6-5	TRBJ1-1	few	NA	CASTPWDLGGTEAFF	TGTGCCAGCACCCCCTGGGACCTCGGAGGGACTGAAGCTTTCTTT
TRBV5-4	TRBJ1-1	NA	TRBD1	CASSLKGQVGTEAFF	TGTGCCAGCAGCCTTAAAGGACAGGTGGGCACTGAAGCTTTCTTT
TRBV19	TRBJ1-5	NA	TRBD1	CASSIGRDRYQPQHF	TGTGCCAGTAGTATAGGCCGGGACAGGTATCAGCCCCAGCATTTT